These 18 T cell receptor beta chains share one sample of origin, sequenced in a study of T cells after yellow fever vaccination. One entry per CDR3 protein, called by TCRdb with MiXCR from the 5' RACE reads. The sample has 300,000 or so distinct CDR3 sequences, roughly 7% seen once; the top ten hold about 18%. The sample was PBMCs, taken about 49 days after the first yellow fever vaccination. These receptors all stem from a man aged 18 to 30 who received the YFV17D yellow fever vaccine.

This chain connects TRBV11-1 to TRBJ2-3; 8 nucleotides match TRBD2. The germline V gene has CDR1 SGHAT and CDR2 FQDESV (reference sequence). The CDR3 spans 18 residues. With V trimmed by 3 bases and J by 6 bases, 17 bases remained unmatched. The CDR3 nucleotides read TGTGCCAGCAGCTTGCGTGCCGGGACTAGAGGTTTGCCGGATACGCAGTATTTT. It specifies CASSLRAGTRGLPDTQYF.

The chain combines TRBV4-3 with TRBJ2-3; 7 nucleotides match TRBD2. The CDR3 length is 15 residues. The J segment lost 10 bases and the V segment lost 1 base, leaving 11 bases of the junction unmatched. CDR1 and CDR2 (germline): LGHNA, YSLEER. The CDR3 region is CASSQVGGGVVAQYF. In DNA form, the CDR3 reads TGCGCCAGCAGCCAAGTCGGGGGAGGGGTAGTGGCGCAGTATTTT.

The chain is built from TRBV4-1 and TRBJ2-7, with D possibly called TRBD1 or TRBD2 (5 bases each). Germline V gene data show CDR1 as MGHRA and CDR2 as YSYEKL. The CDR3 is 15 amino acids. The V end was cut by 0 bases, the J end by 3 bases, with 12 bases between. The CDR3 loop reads CASSQEPGTGYEQYV. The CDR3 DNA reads TGCGCCAGCAGCCAAGAGCCCGGGACCGGCTACGAGCAGTACGTC.

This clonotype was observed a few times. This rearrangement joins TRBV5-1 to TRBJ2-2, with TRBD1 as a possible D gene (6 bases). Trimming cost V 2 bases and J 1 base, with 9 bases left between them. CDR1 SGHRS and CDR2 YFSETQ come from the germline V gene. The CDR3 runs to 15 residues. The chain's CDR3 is CASSLPTGNTGELFF. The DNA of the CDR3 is TGCGCCAGCAGCTTACCGACAGGGAACACCGGGGAGCTGTTTTTT.

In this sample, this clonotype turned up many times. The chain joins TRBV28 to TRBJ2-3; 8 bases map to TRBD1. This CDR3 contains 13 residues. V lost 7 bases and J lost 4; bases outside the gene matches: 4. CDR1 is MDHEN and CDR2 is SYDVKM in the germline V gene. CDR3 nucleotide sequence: TGTGCCAGCAAAGCACAGGGGGCAGATACGCAGTATTTT. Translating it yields CASKAQGADTQYF. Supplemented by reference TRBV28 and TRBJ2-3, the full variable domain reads DVKVTQSSRYLVKRTGEKVFLECVQDMDHENMFWYRQDPGLGLRLIYFSYDVKMKEKGDIPEGYSVSREKKERFSLILESASTNQTSMYLCASKAQGADTQYFGPGTRLTVL.

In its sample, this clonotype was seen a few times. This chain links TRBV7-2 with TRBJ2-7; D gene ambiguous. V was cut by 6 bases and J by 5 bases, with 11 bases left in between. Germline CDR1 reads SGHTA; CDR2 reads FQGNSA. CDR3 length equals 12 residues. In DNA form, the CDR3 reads TGTGCCAGCAGTCAATTCCGGGACGAGCAGTACTTC. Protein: CASSQFRDEQYF.

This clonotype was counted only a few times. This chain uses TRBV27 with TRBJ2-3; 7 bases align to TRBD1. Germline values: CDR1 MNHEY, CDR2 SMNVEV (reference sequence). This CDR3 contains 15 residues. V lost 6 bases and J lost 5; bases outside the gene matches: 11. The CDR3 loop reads CASRKGGAFIDTQYF. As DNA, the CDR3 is TGTGCCAGCAGAAAAGGGGGCGCCTTCATAGATACGCAGTATTTT.

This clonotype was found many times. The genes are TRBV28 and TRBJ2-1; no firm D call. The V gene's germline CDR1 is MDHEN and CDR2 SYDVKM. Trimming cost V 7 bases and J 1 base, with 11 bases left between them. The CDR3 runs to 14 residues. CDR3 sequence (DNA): TGTGCCAGCATGCGCGCCGTTTCCTACAATGAGCAGTTCTTC. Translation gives CASMRAVSYNEQFF.

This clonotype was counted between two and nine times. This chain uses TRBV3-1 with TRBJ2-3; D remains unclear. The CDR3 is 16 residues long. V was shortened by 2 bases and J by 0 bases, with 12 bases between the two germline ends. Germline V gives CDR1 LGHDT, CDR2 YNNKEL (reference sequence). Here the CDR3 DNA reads TGTGCCAGCAGCCAATCATGGGATTTGAGCACAGATACGCAGTATTTT. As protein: CASSQSWDLSTDTQYF.

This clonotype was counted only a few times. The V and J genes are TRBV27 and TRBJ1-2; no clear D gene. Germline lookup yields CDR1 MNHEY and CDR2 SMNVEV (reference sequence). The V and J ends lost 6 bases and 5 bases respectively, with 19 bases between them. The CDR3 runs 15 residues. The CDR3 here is CASSLRSLPDYGYTF. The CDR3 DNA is TGTGCCAGCAGCTTACGCAGTCTGCCCGATTATGGCTACACCTTC.

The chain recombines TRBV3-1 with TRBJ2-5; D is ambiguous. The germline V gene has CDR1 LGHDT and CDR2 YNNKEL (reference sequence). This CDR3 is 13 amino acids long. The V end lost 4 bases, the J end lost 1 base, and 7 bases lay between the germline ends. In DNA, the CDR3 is TGTGCCAGCAGCCCTTGGACCCAAGAGACCCAGTACTTC. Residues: CASSPWTQETQYF.

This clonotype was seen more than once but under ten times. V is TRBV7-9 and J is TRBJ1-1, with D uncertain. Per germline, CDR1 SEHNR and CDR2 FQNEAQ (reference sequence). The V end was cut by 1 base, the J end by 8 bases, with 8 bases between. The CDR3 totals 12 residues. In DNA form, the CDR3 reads TGTGCCAGCAGCTTAGAAGTGGGAGAAGCTTTCTTT. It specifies CASSLEVGEAFF.

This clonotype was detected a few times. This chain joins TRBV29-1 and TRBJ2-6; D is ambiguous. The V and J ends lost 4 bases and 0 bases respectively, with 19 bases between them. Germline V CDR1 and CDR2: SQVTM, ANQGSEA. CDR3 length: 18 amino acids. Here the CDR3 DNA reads TGCAGCGTTGCGGGCCTTGGCAGCCTGAGCTCTGGGGCCAACGTCCTGACTTTC. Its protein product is CSVAGLGSLSSGANVLTF.

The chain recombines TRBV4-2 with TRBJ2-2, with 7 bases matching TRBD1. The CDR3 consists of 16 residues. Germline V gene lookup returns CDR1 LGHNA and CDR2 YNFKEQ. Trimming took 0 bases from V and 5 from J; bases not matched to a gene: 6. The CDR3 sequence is CASSQEPRGTTGELFF. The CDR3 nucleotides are TGTGCCAGCAGCCAAGAGCCCAGGGGGACGACCGGGGAGCTGTTTTTT.

The chain's CDR3 is CSARVSKGGFDEQFF. The CDR3 region has the DNA TGCAGTGCTAGAGTATCCAAGGGGGGGTTCGATGAGCAGTTCTTC. The chain joins TRBV20-1 to TRBJ2-1, with D maybe TRBD2 (7 bases). V dropped 1 base and J dropped 8 bases, with 18 bases sitting between them. Looked up from germline, CDR1 is DFQATT and CDR2 is SNEGSKA (reference sequence). This CDR3 has 15 residues.

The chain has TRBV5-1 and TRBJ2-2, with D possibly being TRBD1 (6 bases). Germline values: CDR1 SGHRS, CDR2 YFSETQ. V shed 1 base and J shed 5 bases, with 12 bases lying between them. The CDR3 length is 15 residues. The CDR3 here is CASSLPGHRTGELFF. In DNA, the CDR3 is TGCGCCAGCAGCTTGCCGGGACACAGAACCGGGGAGCTGTTTTTT.

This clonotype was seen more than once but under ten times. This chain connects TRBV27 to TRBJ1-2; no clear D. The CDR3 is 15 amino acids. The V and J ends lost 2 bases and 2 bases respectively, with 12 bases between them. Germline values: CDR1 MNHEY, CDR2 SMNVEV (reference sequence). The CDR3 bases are TGTGCCAGCAGTTTAAGTGCAGTAAAGAACTATGGCTACACCTTC. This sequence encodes CASSLSAVKNYGYTF.

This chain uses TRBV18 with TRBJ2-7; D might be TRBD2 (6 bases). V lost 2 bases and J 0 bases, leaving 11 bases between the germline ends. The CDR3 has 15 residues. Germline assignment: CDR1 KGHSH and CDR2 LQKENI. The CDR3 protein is CASSPGGYSSYEQYF. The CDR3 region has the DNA TGTGCCAGCTCACCAGGAGGGTACAGCTCCTACGAGCAGTACTTC.